The 3 T cell receptor beta chains below were found in one sample sequenced in a study of control samples from healthy donors and cancer patients. Clones were sequenced by immunoSEQ multiplex PCR, and TCRdb holds only the in-frame ones, with some missing. In the table there are about 12,000 clones, 85% to 95% of which are singletons. Sequencing used PBMCs. The receptors derive from a man older than 75 with lung cancer.

CDR3 residues: CASKRTADNEQFF. CDR3 coding DNA: TGTGCCAGCAAAAGGACGGCTGACAATGAGCAGTTCTTC. This chain joins TRBV6-5 and TRBJ2-1, with unresolved D. Trimming removed 7 bases from V and 5 bases from J, with 12 bases in between. In germline, CDR1 is MNHEY, CDR2 SVGAGI. CDR3 length: 13 amino acids.

This sequence joins TRBV19 and TRBJ2-7, with D unresolved. Germline lookup yields CDR1 LNHDA and CDR2 SQIVND (reference sequence). This CDR3 has 14 residues. V shed 5 bases and J shed 5 bases, with 16 bases lying between them. CDR3 sequence (DNA): TGTGCCAGTAGTTCTTGCGGATTGGGCCACGAGCAGTACGTC. Residues: CASSSCGLGHEQYV.

This clone appeared a single time. The chain combines TRBV4-3 with TRBJ2-7; TRBD1 matches at 11 bases. The CDR3 extends over 16 amino acids. Germline CDR1 LGHNA, CDR2 YSLEER. With V trimmed by 0 bases and J by 2 bases, 3 bases remained unmatched. The CDR3 sequence is CASSQDPGQGAYEQYF. The DNA for the CDR3 is TGCGCCAGCAGCCAAGACCCGGGACAGGGGGCCTACGAGCAGTACTTC.